This is a list of T cell receptor beta chains from one sample in a study of tumor-infiltrating lymphocytes in primary liver carcinoma. TCRdb re-derived calls from the multiplex PCR reads in MiXCR, one entry per CDR3 protein. The sample has over 250,000 distinct CDR3 sequences, 50% to 75% seen once. The sample was peripheral blood. The receptor set was obtained from a woman aged 30 to 39 with primary liver carcinoma and hepatitis B virus infection. Each CDR3 is given with its conserved first and last residue.

V: TRBV11-2; J: TRBJ1-3; CDR3: CASSPRTGGEAGNTIYF
V: TRBV11-1; J: TRBJ1-5; CDR3: CASSSRDRNQPQHF
V: TRBV6-1; J: TRBJ2-4; CDR3: CASSIAGANIKYF
V: TRBV30; J: TRBJ1-4; CDR3: CAYNRAQGEKLFF
V: TRBV7-9; J: TRBJ1-1; CDR3: CASSLESLSTEASF
V: TRBV29-1; J: TRBJ2-3; CDR3: CSVETGTRGEYF
V: TRBV6-1; J: TRBJ1-6; CDR3: CASSAHIRPLHF
V: TRBV12-3/TRBV12-4; J: TRBJ1-6; CDR3: CASMISGLTLSPLHF
V: TRBV12-3/TRBV12-4; J: TRBJ2-3; CDR3: CASSFDSNTDTQYF
V: TRBV6-5; J: TRBJ2-2; CDR3: CASTLDRGVSGELFF
V: TRBV11-2; J: TRBJ2-1; CDR3: CASSLSGRSYFEQFF
V: TRBV11-2; J: TRBJ2-7; CDR3: CASSQSWDLGEQYF
V: TRBV7-9; J: TRBJ2-7; CDR3: CASRGQGMDEQYF
V: TRBV11-3; J: TRBJ2-6; CDR3: CASSSPGQGKAGANVLAF
V: TRBV30; J: TRBJ2-3; CDR3: CAWSRHEGADTQYF
V: TRBV6-6; J: TRBJ2-7; CDR3: CASSYGMRTGTYEQYF
V: TRBV6-5; J: TRBJ1-1; CDR3: CASFRPGPNTEAFF
V: TRBV5-8; J: TRBJ1-2; CDR3: CASSLSLTDYGYTF
V: TRBV12-3/TRBV12-4; J: TRBJ2-7; CDR3: CASSLSIPGSYEQYF
V: TRBV4-2; J: TRBJ2-2; CDR3: CASSHLAAVGGELFF
V: TRBV5-5; J: TRBJ2-2; CDR3: CASSLGEGELFF
V: TRBV11-3; J: TRBJ2-1; CDR3: CASGLGGNNEQFF
V: TRBV29-1; J: TRBJ2-1; CDR3: CSVQTSGRVEQFF
V: TRBV6-2/TRBV6-3; J: TRBJ1-4; CDR3: CASRTGVRSNEKLSF
V: TRBV29-1; J: TRBJ1-3; CDR3: CSGGVGNTIYF
V: TRBV11-2; J: TRBJ2-6; CDR3: CASTQTVSGADVLTF
V: TRBV13; J: TRBJ2-1; CDR3: CASSLEREGQNEQFF
V: TRBV11-3; J: TRBJ2-2; CDR3: CASTRDRQNTGELFF
V: TRBV11-2; J: TRBJ2-1; CDR3: CASSLGPTKHFF
V: TRBV11-2; J: TRBJ2-3; CDR3: CASSSGDAQYF
V: TRBV11-1; J: TRBJ1-1; CDR3: CANSPGQGFAPEAFF
V: TRBV7-3; J: TRBJ2-1; CDR3: CASSLLAHVRPVSHNEQFF
V: TRBV11-2; J: TRBJ1-1; CDR3: CASSYRLNTEAFF
V: TRBV7-9; J: TRBJ2-3; CDR3: CVSSLVPGLAGGPQRTQYF
V: TRBV28; J: TRBJ1-2; CDR3: CASSLWGQANYGYTF
V: TRBV5-1; J: TRBJ2-7; CDR3: CASSLGSGVGEQYF
V: TRBV5-4; J: TRBJ2-7; CDR3: CASTLIGQGPYEQYF
V: TRBV12-3/TRBV12-4; J: TRBJ2-5; CDR3: CASSTASTQYF
V: TRBV7-2; J: TRBJ2-4; CDR3: CASSLDFVLAKNIQYF
V: TRBV29-1; J: TRBJ1-2; CDR3: CSVEGGYIF
V: TRBV28; J: TRBJ2-5; CDR3: CASSFPGSSSQTQYF
V: TRBV6-1; J: TRBJ1-4; CDR3: CVSSPKLGEKLFF
V: TRBV19; J: TRBJ1-1; CDR3: CASRGSEVNTEAFF
V: TRBV5-1; J: TRBJ2-7; CDR3: CASSLLPGLAYEQYF
V: TRBV6-5; J: TRBJ2-7; CDR3: CATSSPGLASGQYF
V: TRBV6-1; J: TRBJ1-1; CDR3: CASSEFRRNTEAFF
V: TRBV29-1; J: TRBJ1-1; CDR3: CSVGHTEAFF
V: TRBV12-3/TRBV12-4; J: TRBJ1-1; CDR3: CASSLADQGRWTEAFF
V: TRBV14; J: TRBJ1-4; CDR3: CASSQVLPGLLAEKLFF
V: TRBV6-5; J: TRBJ2-1; CDR3: CASSRLAGGWVEQLF
V: TRBV10-2; J: TRBJ2-3; CDR3: CASSGTSGSGSTDTQYF
V: TRBV29-1; J: TRBJ1-1; CDR3: CSDHESREDGRAYF
V: TRBV11-2; J: TRBJ2-7; CDR3: CASSLDTIVDYGREQYF
V: TRBV11-2; J: TRBJ2-7; CDR3: CASILVGLASYRPGYEQYF